One and the same sample provided the 11 T cell receptor beta chains below, sequenced in a study of memory CD4+ T cells and cytomegalovirus serostatus. The sort gate was single viable CD3+CD4+CD8-CD45RO+ cells for memory CD4+ T cells. This table comes from immunoSEQ multiplex PCR, and its TCRdb copy is limited to in-frame clones, with some not included. The sample includes about 75,000 clones, roughly 80% of them seen just once. The material sequenced was memory CD4+ T cells from blood. The receptors originated from an adult in good health and CMV-seropositive.

The V call is TRBV12-5, the J call TRBJ1-4; D call uncertain. The CDR3 totals 15 residues. V was pared by 2 bases and J by 11 bases, with 18 bases between. Germline assignment: CDR1 LGHNT and CDR2 FRNRAP. The CDR3, as DNA: TGTGCTAGTGGTTTGAGGGAACCGGGCGCGTCGAAACTGTTTTTT. The encoded protein is CASGLREPGASKLFF.

The chain couples TRBV5-1 to TRBJ1-2; maybe TRBD1 (5 bases). The germline V and J ends were trimmed by 0 bases and 6 bases, with 9 bases remaining between them. The length of the CDR3 is 13 residues. CDR1 and CDR2 from the germline V gene are SGHRS and YFSETQ. As DNA, the CDR3 is TGCGCCAGCAGCTTGGGCAGGGTAGATGGCTACACCTTC. Translation: CASSLGRVDGYTF.

Concerning this clone itself: The sample holds other DNA sequences that translate to the same CDR3. This chain connects TRBV7-9 to TRBJ1-4, with 8 bases fitting TRBD1. The junction had 3 bases not matched to a gene; V was cut back by 5 bases and J by 4 bases. Germline V gene lookup returns CDR1 SEHNR and CDR2 FQNEAQ (reference sequence). The length of the CDR3 is 14 residues. CDR3 bases: TGTGCCAGCAGCCTGGGACAGGATAATGAAAAACTGTTTTTT. It codes for CASSLGQDNEKLFF.

The J gene is TRBJ1-2, the V gene TRBV7-9, with D possibly TRBD1 on 5 matching bases. In germline, CDR1 is SEHNR, CDR2 FQNEAQ (reference sequence). V was shortened by 0 bases and J by 6 bases, with 14 bases between the two germline ends. CDR3 size: 15 residues. This chain's CDR3 is CASSLASGQGHGYTF. CDR3 DNA: TGTGCCAGCAGCTTAGCCTCCGGGCAGGGACATGGCTACACCTTC.

This chain links TRBV9 with TRBJ2-3; 9 nucleotides agree with TRBD2. There are 16 residues in the CDR3. CDR1 is SGDLS, CDR2 YYNGEE, per germline. V lost 0 bases to trimming and J lost 3 bases; unmatched junction nucleotides: 5. This chain's CDR3 is CASSVGAGGLTDTQYF. CDR3 nucleotide sequence: TGTGCCAGCAGCGTAGGGGCGGGAGGGCTGACAGATACGCAGTATTTT.

The chain recombines TRBV27 with TRBJ2-5, with 9 bases matching TRBD1. CDR1 and CDR2 from the germline V gene are MNHEY and SMNVEV (reference sequence). V was pared by 7 bases and J by 3 bases, with 6 bases of the junction left unmatched. The CDR3 runs to 14 residues. CDR3 coding DNA: TGTGCCAGCACCCCCGGGGACAGGGAAGAGACCCAGTACTTC. It specifies CASTPGDREETQYF.

The genes are TRBV19 and TRBJ2-1, with TRBD2 matching over 9 bases. V shed 5 bases, J shed 5 bases, and the junction held 7 bases outside the gene matches. The germline V gene has CDR1 LNHDA and CDR2 SQIVND (reference sequence). The CDR3 has 15 amino acids. Here the CDR3 reads CASSAISGGNNEQFF. The CDR3 nucleotides are TGTGCCAGTAGTGCCATTAGCGGGGGTAACAATGAGCAGTTCTTC.

V gene TRBV18 combines with J gene TRBJ1-1; no definite D call. CDR1 KGHSH and CDR2 LQKENI come from the germline V gene. Trimming took 3 bases from V and 1 from J, leaving 9 bases between them. The CDR3 consists of 14 residues. The CDR3 here is CASSPAVANTEAFF. CDR3 DNA sequence: TGTGCCAGCTCACCGGCTGTGGCGAACACTGAAGCTTTCTTT.

CDR3 nucleotides: TGTGCCAGCAGCCTCACCGGACTTGGGGGCGAGCAGTACTTC. This sequence encodes CASSLTGLGGEQYF. The rearrangement uses TRBV7-9 and TRBJ2-7; D may be TRBD1 or TRBD2 (5 bases each). The V gene's germline CDR1 is SEHNR and CDR2 FQNEAQ (reference sequence). V lost 5 bases to trimming and J lost 6 bases, with 17 bases between them. The CDR3 runs to 14 residues.

The gene calls are TRBV6-5 and TRBJ1-2; TRBD1 matches at 8 bases. V lost 6 bases to trimming and J lost 5 bases; unmatched junction nucleotides: 2. Germline V gene lookup returns CDR1 MNHEY and CDR2 SVGAGI. The CDR3 has 12 amino acids. The DNA of the CDR3 is TGTGCCAGCAGACAGGGGGGATATGGCTACACCTTC. Translated, it gives CASRQGGYGYTF.

DNA of the CDR3: TGTGCCAGCAGCCAGGGTGGTGGCGAAGCTTTCTTT. It specifies CASSQGGGEAFF. The rearrangement links TRBV7-9 to TRBJ1-1; D is perhaps TRBD1 (5 bases). The germline gives CDR1 SEHNR, CDR2 FQNEAQ (reference sequence). V gave up 5 bases and J gave up 8 bases, with 12 bases separating them. The CDR3 covers 12 residues.